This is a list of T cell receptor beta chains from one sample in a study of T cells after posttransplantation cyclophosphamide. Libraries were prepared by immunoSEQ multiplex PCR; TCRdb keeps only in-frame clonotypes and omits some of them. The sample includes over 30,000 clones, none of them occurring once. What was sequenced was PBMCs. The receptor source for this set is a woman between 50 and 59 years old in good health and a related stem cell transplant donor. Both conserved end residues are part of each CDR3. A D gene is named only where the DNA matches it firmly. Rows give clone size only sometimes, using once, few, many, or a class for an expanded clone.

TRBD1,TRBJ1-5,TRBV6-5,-,TGTGCCAGCAGACGAAGCGACAGGGGTAATCAGCCCCAGCATTTT,CASRRSDRGNQPQHF
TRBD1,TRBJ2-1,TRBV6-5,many,TGTGCCAGCAGTCAGGGGACAGGGTTTAACAATGAGCAGTTCTTC,CASSQGTGFNNEQFF
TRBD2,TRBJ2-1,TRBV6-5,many,TGTGCCAGCAGTTATGCGGGGGGACCCTACAATGAGCAGTTCTTC,CASSYAGGPYNEQFF
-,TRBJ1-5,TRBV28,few,TGTGCCAGCAGGCTGATGACAGGCAATCAGCCCCAGCATTTT,CASRLMTGNQPQHF
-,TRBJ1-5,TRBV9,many,TGTGCCAGCAGCGTAGAAGCAAATCAGCCCCAGCATTTT,CASSVEANQPQHF
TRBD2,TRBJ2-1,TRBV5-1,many,TGCGCCAGCAGCTTGTGGACTAGCGGGGGGGGTGAGCAGTTCTTC,CASSLWTSGGGEQFF
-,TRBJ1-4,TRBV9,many,TGTGCCAGCAGCGTAGAGGTACAGCCCCGGTGGGAAAAACTGTTTTTT,CASSVEVQPRWEKLFF
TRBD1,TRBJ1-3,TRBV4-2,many,TGTGCCAGCAGCCAGCCCGGACAGGGGAGAAACACCATATATTTT,CASSQPGQGRNTIYF
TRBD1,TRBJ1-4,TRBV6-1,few,TGTGCCAGCAGTTCCGGGACAGGCTTTAATGAAAAACTGTTTTTT,CASSSGTGFNEKLFF
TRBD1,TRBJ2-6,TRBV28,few,TGTGCCAGCAGTTTGGGGACAGGGGGTATCTCTGGGGCCAACGTCCTGACTTTC,CASSLGTGGISGANVLTF
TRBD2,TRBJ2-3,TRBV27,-,TGTGCCAGCAGCTTTCTCGGGGGGGCGGGCACAGATACGCAGTATTTT,CASSFLGGAGTDTQYF
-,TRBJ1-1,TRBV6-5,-,TGTGCCAGCTGTGGCATAAGGAACACTGAAGCTTTCTTT,CASCGIRNTEAFF
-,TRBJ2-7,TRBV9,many,TGTGCCAGCAGCCCAAGCCTGGGGGGAGGCGGCGACGAGCAGTACTTC,CASSPSLGGGGDEQYF
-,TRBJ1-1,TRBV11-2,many,TGTGCCAGCAGCTTAGTCCAGAACACTGAAGCTTTCTTT,CASSLVQNTEAFF
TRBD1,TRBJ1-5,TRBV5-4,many,TGTGCCAGCTCGGGACAGGGGGACAATCAGCCCCAGCATTTT,CASSGQGDNQPQHF
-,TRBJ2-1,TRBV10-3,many,TGTGCCATCAGTGAAAGCGCCAATGAGCAGTTCTTC,CAISESANEQFF
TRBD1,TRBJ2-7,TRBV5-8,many,TGTGCCAGCAGCTCCAAGCCAGGGACAGGTGACATCCACGAGCAGTACTTC,CASSSKPGTGDIHEQYF
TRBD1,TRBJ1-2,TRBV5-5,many,TGTGCCAGCAGGGAAGGGGCTGGGACAGGGGTCTATGGCTACACCTTC,CASREGAGTGVYGYTF
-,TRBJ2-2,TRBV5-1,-,TGCGCCAGCAGCTTGTTGACAACGAACACCGGGGAGCTGTTTTTT,CASSLLTTNTGELFF